What follows are 19 T cell receptor beta chains derived from one specimen sequenced in a study of identical twins. Via MiXCR, TCRdb re-called the 5' RACE reads, giving one row per CDR3 protein. The sample yields hundreds of thousands of distinct CDR3 sequences, approximately 6% seen once. Sample: naive T cells sorted from blood. The receptors were gathered from a man aged 18 to 35 in good health.

The chain is built from TRBV10-3 and TRBJ2-1; D call uncertain. The CDR3 contains 18 residues. Trimming took 10 bases from V and 4 from J, leaving 29 bases between them. Germline V lookup: CDR1 ENHRY, CDR2 SYGVKD. The CDR3 bases are TGTGCCACCACCTCGTCCCCCATAACAGATACTAAATACAATGAGCAGTTCTTC. Translating it yields CATTSSPITDTKYNEQFF.

V and J are TRBV29-1 and TRBJ2-1; D is perhaps TRBD1 (6 bases). The CDR3 length is 11 residues. Germline V gene data show CDR1 as SQVTM and CDR2 as ANQGSEA. Trimming removed 3 bases at V and 15 bases at J, with 15 bases between. CDR3 region: CSVDSQGRWFF. The CDR3 DNA reads TGCAGCGTTGACTCACAGGGCCGGTGGTTCTTC.

This clonotype was seen a handful of times. The V call is TRBV30, the J call TRBJ1-1, with D uncertain. Trimming shortened V by 5 bases and J by 8 bases, and 12 bases separated the two germline ends. Germline V CDR1 and CDR2: GTSNPN, SVGIG (reference sequence). CDR3 length: 11 residues. This CDR3 is CAWGFDKEAFF. DNA for the CDR3: TGTGCCTGGGGGTTTGACAAGGAAGCTTTCTTT.

This clonotype has more than one count but fewer than ten. The chain carries TRBV20-1 and TRBJ2-2; no definite D call. Germline V gene sequence: CDR1 DFQATT, CDR2 SNEGSKA (reference sequence). V lost 6 bases to trimming and J lost 6 bases, with 17 bases between them. CDR3 size: 14 residues. CDR3 loop: CSAQTQPHPGELFF. In DNA form, the CDR3 reads TGCAGTGCGCAGACCCAACCGCACCCCGGGGAGCTGTTTTTT.

The chain joins TRBV20-1 to TRBJ1-6, with TRBD1 matching 7 bases. The J segment lost 6 bases and the V segment lost 0 bases, leaving 11 bases of the junction unmatched. This CDR3 contains 17 residues. CDR1 is DFQATT, CDR2 SNEGSKA, per germline (reference sequence). CDR3 region: CSAREVFGTAFNSPLHF. CDR3 DNA sequence: TGCAGTGCTAGAGAAGTTTTTGGGACAGCTTTTAATTCACCCCTCCACTTT.

This clonotype was recorded a few times. The chain uses TRBV27 and TRBJ1-5; the D is unclear. V lost 4 bases and J 7 bases, leaving 11 bases between the germline ends. Germline loops: CDR1 MNHEY, CDR2 SMNVEV (reference sequence). This CDR3 is 13 amino acids long. CDR3 bases: TGTGCCAGCAGTTCGTCGGGATTCCAGCCCCAGCATTTT. It specifies CASSSSGFQPQHF.

This clonotype has at least ten counts. The rearrangement links TRBV6-2 or TRBV6-3 to TRBJ2-1; 9 bases are a match to TRBD2. Germline V gene lookup returns CDR1 MNHEY and CDR2 SVGEGT. This CDR3 comprises 17 residues. Unmatched junction bases numbered 13, after V lost 7 bases and J lost 3 bases. The CDR3 region is CASIHNEASGIYNEQFF. CDR3 coding DNA: TGTGCCAGCATCCATAATGAGGCTAGCGGGATCTACAATGAGCAGTTCTTC.

The sample holds many counts of this clonotype. V is TRBV7-2 and J is TRBJ2-1; D is ambiguous. Trimming pared 5 bases from V and 3 bases from J, leaving 14 bases between. This CDR3 has 15 amino acids. Germline values: CDR1 SGHTA, CDR2 FQGNSA. The CDR3 reads CASSTPGSSYNEQFF. The CDR3 bases are TGTGCCAGCAGCACCCCCGGGTCCAGCTACAATGAGCAGTTCTTC.

The table lists this clonotype with a few counts. The J gene is TRBJ2-7, the V gene TRBV9; TRBD1 aligns across 7 bases. J gave up 3 bases and V 0 bases, and 3 bases lay outside the gene matches. From germline, CDR1 is SGDLS and CDR2 YYNGEE. The CDR3 length is 14 residues. In DNA, the CDR3 is TGTGCCAGCAGCGTAGGACAGGGAATCTACGAGCAGTACTTC. Protein sequence: CASSVGQGIYEQYF.

This clonotype was observed at least ten times. The chain combines TRBV7-9 with TRBJ2-5; TRBD1 aligns across 8 bases. The CDR3 consists of 16 residues. Germline V gives CDR1 SEHNR, CDR2 FQNEAQ (reference sequence). The ends lost 4 bases at V and 3 bases at J; junction bases unmatched: 10. The CDR3 protein is CASSSTTGGLEETQYF. The CDR3 nucleotides read TGTGCCAGCAGCTCTACTACAGGGGGTTTAGAAGAGACCCAGTACTTC.

This clonotype was detected many times. V is TRBV4-1 and J is TRBJ2-2; D is undetermined. V was shortened by 0 bases and J by 5 bases, with 4 bases between the two germline ends. Germline assignment: CDR1 MGHRA and CDR2 YSYEKL. This CDR3 is 13 amino acids long. CDR3 bases: TGCGCCAGCAGCCAAGAACCTACCGGGGAGCTGTTTTTT. It encodes CASSQEPTGELFF.

The chain employs TRBV28 and TRBJ2-4, with D possibly TRBD1 on 5 matching bases. With 6 bases removed from V and 3 bases from J, the gap between germline ends came to 15 bases. Germline V gene data show CDR1 as MDHEN and CDR2 as SYDVKM. This CDR3 contains 15 residues. Here the CDR3 reads CASSQIGAHKNIQYF. DNA for the CDR3: TGTGCCAGCAGCCAGATTGGGGCCCACAAAAACATTCAGTACTTC.

This clonotype was counted only a few times. The chain recombines TRBV27 with TRBJ2-7; D is perhaps TRBD1 (6 bases). This CDR3 is 12 amino acids long. Trimming took 3 bases from V and 5 from J, leaving 8 bases between them. The germline V gene encodes CDR1 MNHEY and CDR2 SMNVEV (reference sequence). The CDR3 loop is CASSFWGHEQYF. For the CDR3, the DNA is TGTGCCAGCAGTTTCTGGGGGCACGAGCAGTACTTC.

This clonotype has ten or more counts. The V gene is TRBV20-1, the J gene TRBJ2-1; D remains unclear. Trimming pared 6 bases from V and 9 bases from J, leaving 21 bases between. The CDR3 contains 14 residues. In germline, CDR1 is DFQATT, CDR2 SNEGSKA (reference sequence). DNA for the CDR3: TGCAGTGCCAAGATCCTAGGCCCCATTTTTGAGCAGTTCTTC. It yields the protein CSAKILGPIFEQFF.

The sample holds a few counts of this clonotype. The rearrangement uses TRBV29-1 and TRBJ2-7, with 8 bases aligning to TRBD2. Germline trimming cut 7 bases from V and 0 bases from J; bases unmatched to any gene: 5. This CDR3 region has 13 residues. CDR1 and CDR2 (germline): SQVTM, ANQGSEA. In DNA, the CDR3 is TGCAGCGCTGATAGCGGGGACTCCTACGAGCAGTACTTC. Protein product: CSADSGDSYEQYF.

This clonotype was picked up many times. J is TRBJ2-1 and V is TRBV5-1; 12 nucleotides align to TRBD2. There are 17 residues in the CDR3. Losses at the gene ends were 0 bases for V and 6 bases for J; bases not matched to a gene: 7. Germline V lookup: CDR1 SGHRS, CDR2 YFSETQ. For the CDR3, the DNA is TGCGCCAGCAGCTTGGAGTCTAGCGGGGGGGTAGGCAATGAGCAGTTCTTC. This codes for CASSLESSGGVGNEQFF.

This clonotype was counted many times. V is TRBV10-3 and J is TRBJ2-7, with D uncertain. V lost 3 bases to trimming and J lost 3 bases, with 12 bases between them. The CDR3 runs 14 residues. Germline V gene sequence: CDR1 ENHRY, CDR2 SYGVKD. The DNA for the CDR3 is TGTGCCATCAGTGACTCAGAGTCTCACTACGAGCAGTACTTC. It yields the protein CAISDSESHYEQYF.

This clonotype was observed at least ten times. J is TRBJ2-2 and V is TRBV24-1; D may be TRBD1 or TRBD2 (5 bases each). This CDR3 is built from 16 residues. The V end lost 3 bases, the J end lost 5 bases, and 15 bases lay between the germline ends. Germline values: CDR1 KGHDR, CDR2 SFDVKD. The CDR3 nucleotides read TGTGCCACCAGTGATCCCCGGGACCTACAAACCGGGGAGCTGTTTTTT. This translates into CATSDPRDLQTGELFF.

This clonotype was counted at least ten times. The chain uses TRBV12-5 and TRBJ2-1; D is uncertain. V dropped 0 bases and J dropped 10 bases, with 1 base sitting between them. This CDR3 contains 10 residues. CDR1 and CDR2 (germline): LGHNT, FRNRAP. CDR3 nucleotides: TGTGCTAGTGGTTTGGTCGAGCAGTTCTTC. Amino acids: CASGLVEQFF.